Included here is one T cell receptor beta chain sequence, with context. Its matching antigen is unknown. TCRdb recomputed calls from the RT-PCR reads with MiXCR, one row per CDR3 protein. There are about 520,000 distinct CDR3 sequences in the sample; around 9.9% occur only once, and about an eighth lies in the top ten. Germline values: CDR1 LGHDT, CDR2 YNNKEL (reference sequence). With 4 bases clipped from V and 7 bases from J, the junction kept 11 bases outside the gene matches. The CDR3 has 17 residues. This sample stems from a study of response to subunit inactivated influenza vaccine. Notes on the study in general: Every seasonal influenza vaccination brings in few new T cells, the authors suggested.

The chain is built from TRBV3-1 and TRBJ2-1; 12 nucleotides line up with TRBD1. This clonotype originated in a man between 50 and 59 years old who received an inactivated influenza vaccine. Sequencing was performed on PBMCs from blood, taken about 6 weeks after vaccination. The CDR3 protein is CASSPSPGTGGWNEQFF. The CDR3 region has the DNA TGTGCCAGCAGCCCCTCACCCGGGACAGGGGGCTGGAATGAGCAGTTCTTC.